Below are 13 T cell receptor beta chains sequenced from a single sample in a study of blood T cells in healthy people across ages. Combining a sample-barcoded 5' primer with a J-beta primer mix, a second PCR ran for roughly 6 to 12 cycles. In TCRdb, the 5' RACE reads were re-called with MiXCR into one record per CDR3 protein. Of fewer than 1,000,000 distinct CDR3 sequences listed, around two fifths are singletons. The sample consisted of blood. The receptors derive from a man aged 55 to 69 in good health.

The V and J genes are TRBV7-8 and TRBJ1-2; D not certain. Trimming left V 5 bases short and J 9 bases short, with 16 bases between. CDR1 SGHVS and CDR2 FQNEAQ come from the germline V gene. The CDR3 has 13 amino acids. CDR3 region: CASSDGLERRYTF. The CDR3 DNA reads as TGTGCCAGCAGCGACGGTCTAGAGAGGCGCTACACCTTC.

This clonotype was seen a handful of times. V gene TRBV4-3 combines with J gene TRBJ2-1; D gene ambiguous. Deletions cut 3 bases from V and 12 bases from J, with 15 bases between. Germline V gives CDR1 LGHNA, CDR2 YSLEER. The CDR3 consists of 13 residues. As DNA, the CDR3 is TGCGCCAGCAGCCAGGAACAAGGTCCAGGGCAGTTCTTC. Its translation is CASSQEQGPGQFF.

A note on this clonotype: Relative to the germline gene, one junction end is altered; a read error may explain this. V and J are TRBV4-1 and TRBJ2-5, with a weak D call TRBD2 (7 bases). In germline, CDR1 is MGHRA, CDR2 YSYEKL. The CDR3 spans 18 residues. Here the CDR3 reads CVSSQDSGAGEGWETQYF. The CDR3 DNA reads as TGCGTCAGCAGCCAAGATAGCGGAGCAGGGGAGGGCTGGGAGACCCAGTACTTC.

The chain couples TRBV20-1 to TRBJ2-5; D is undetermined. The CDR3 totals 13 residues. V lost 6 bases to trimming and J lost 2 bases, with 13 bases between them. CDR1 and CDR2 (germline): DFQATT, SNEGSKA (reference sequence). The CDR3 reads CSAPSLGQETQYF. CDR3 coding DNA: TGCAGTGCCCCCTCGTTGGGGCAAGAGACCCAGTACTTC.

There are a few counts of this clonotype. The rearrangement links TRBV28 to TRBJ2-5, with a weak D call TRBD2 (6 bases). This CDR3 region has 16 residues. CDR1 and CDR2 from the germline V gene are MDHEN and SYDVKM. V lost 5 bases and J lost 4, with 20 bases in between. The CDR3 loop reads CASSPPVLGGRETQYF. Here the CDR3 DNA reads TGTGCCAGCAGTCCCCCGGTTTTGGGGGGTAGAGAGACCCAGTACTTC.

This clonotype was detected a few times. The genes are TRBV5-1 and TRBJ2-1; TRBD2 matches 10 bases. Germline V gene data show CDR1 as SGHRS and CDR2 as YFSETQ. V dropped 0 bases and J dropped 7; count of bases not matched to a gene: 7. CDR3 size: 16 residues. The DNA of the CDR3 is TGCGCCAGCAGCTTGGCCGGACTAGCGGAGGGAAATGAGCAGTTCTTC. Its protein is CASSLAGLAEGNEQFF.

The chain is built from TRBV12-3 or TRBV12-4 and TRBJ2-7; no definite D call. This CDR3 has 12 residues. V was clipped by 6 bases and J by 5 bases, with 11 bases between them. The CDR3 here is CASSVRANEQYF. The DNA for the CDR3 is TGTGCCAGCAGCGTGAGAGCGAACGAGCAGTACTTC.

The chain employs TRBV20-1 and TRBJ2-1; 12 nucleotides agree with TRBD2. The CDR3 consists of 16 residues. Germline V gene sequence: CDR1 DFQATT, CDR2 SNEGSKA (reference sequence). The J segment lost 5 bases and the V segment lost 5 bases, leaving 10 bases of the junction unmatched. The DNA for the CDR3 is TGCAGTGCTCCCCGGACTAGCGGGGTGGTAAACAATGAGCAGTTCTTC. Its translation: CSAPRTSGVVNNEQFF.

This clonotype was seen a few times. For the CDR3, the DNA is TGCAGTGCTAATAGACAGCTTACCTACGAGCAGTACTTC. It translates to CSANRQLTYEQYF. The chain joins TRBV20-1 to TRBJ2-5; D might be TRBD1 (5 bases). The J call is uncertain, as TRBJ2-7 better fits the DNA end. The CDR3 runs to 13 residues. Germline V gene sequence: CDR1 DFQATT, CDR2 SNEGSKA (reference sequence).

The CDR3 is CASSPAGTGVVEQYF. The CDR3 region has the DNA TGTGCCAGCAGTCCTGCCGGGACAGGGGTCGTTGAGCAGTACTTC. V and J are TRBV6-6 and TRBJ2-4; 10 bases agree with TRBD1. The V gene end was trimmed by 5 bases and the J gene end by 13 bases; junction bases not matched to a gene: 14. Per the germline V gene, CDR1 is MNHNY and CDR2 is SVGAGI (reference sequence). There are 15 residues in the CDR3.

V gene TRBV5-4 combines with J gene TRBJ2-3; TRBD1 matches at 10 bases. Trimming took 0 bases from V and 1 from J; bases not matched to a gene: 5. The CDR3 covers 17 residues. Germline values: CDR1 SGHNT, CDR2 YYREEE (reference sequence). The CDR3 sequence: CASSLDRGTGGTDTQYF. In DNA form, the CDR3 reads TGTGCCAGCAGCTTGGATCGAGGGACAGGGGGCACAGATACGCAGTATTTT.

The chain links TRBV7-2 to TRBJ2-5, with 14 bases aligning to TRBD2. After removal of 4 bases from V and 11 bases from J, the junction contained 9 bases not matched to a gene. The CDR3 totals 15 residues. Germline values: CDR1 SGHTA, CDR2 FQGNSA. Here the CDR3 reads CASSSGLAGVYGQYF. As DNA, the CDR3 is TGTGCCAGCAGCTCGGGACTAGCGGGGGTTTACGGGCAGTACTTC.

This clonotype was seen more than once but under ten times. This chain's CDR3 is CASSLRQGGGGYTF. DNA for the CDR3: TGTGCCAGCAGTTTACGACAGGGGGGCGGCGGCTACACCTTC. The chain is built from TRBV28 and TRBJ1-2, with 9 bases that match TRBD1. The CDR3 totals 14 residues. V was clipped by 2 bases and J by 8 bases; unmatched bases: 6. Germline V CDR1 and CDR2: MDHEN, SYDVKM.